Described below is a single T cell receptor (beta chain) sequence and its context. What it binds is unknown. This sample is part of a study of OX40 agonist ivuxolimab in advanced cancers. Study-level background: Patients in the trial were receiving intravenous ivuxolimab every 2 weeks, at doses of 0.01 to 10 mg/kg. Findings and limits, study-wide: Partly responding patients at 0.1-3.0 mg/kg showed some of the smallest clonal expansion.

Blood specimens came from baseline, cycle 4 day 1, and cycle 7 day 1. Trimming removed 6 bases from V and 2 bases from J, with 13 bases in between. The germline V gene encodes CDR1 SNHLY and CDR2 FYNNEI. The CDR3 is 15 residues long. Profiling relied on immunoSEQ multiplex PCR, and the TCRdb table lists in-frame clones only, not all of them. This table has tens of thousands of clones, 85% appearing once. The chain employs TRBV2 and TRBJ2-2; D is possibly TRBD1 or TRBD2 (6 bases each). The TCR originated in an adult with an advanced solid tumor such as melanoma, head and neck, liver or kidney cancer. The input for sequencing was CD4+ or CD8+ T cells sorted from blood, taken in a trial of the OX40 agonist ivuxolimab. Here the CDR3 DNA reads TGTGCCAGCAGAGGGGGGCCGACTAACACCGGGGAGCTGTTTTTT. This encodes CASRGGPTNTGELFF.